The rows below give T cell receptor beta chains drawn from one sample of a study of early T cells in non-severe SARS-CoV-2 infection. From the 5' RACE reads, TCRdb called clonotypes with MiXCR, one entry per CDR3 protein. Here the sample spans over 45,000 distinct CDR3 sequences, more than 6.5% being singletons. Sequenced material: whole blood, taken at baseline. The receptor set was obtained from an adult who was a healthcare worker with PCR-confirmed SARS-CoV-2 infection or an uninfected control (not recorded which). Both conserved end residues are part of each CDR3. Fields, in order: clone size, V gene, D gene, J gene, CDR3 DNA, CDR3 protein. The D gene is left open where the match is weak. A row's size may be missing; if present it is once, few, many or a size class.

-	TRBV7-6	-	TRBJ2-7	TGTGTCAGCAGCCAGGTCGCCAGCCACTACGAGCAGTACTTC	CVSSQVASHYEQYF
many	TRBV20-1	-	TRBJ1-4	TGCAGTGCTACCCGAGGGAACTTTAATGAAAAACTGTTTTTT	CSATRGNFNEKLFF
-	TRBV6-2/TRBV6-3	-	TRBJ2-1	TGTGCCAGCACCGACCCCGGACTGAAGTCCCTCAATGAGCAGTTCTTC	CASTDPGLKSLNEQFF
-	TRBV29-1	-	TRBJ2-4	TGCAGCGTAGCCGGGACAACGTTCGACATTCAGTACTTC	CSVAGTTFDIQYF
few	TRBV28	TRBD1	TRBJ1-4	TGTGCCAGCAGTACGCGGGGGACAGGTGGGGAAAAACTGTTTTTT	CASSTRGTGGEKLFF
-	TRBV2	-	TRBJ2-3	TGTGCCAGCATTGATGCGGGGAGCACAGATACGCAGTATTTT	CASIDAGSTDTQYF
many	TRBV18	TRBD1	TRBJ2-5	TGTGCCAGCTCACCAGGGACAGGCCAAGAGACCCAGTACTTC	CASSPGTGQETQYF
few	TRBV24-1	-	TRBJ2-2	TGTGCCACCAGTGATTTGCTATGGGGGCCGGGCACCGGGGAGCTGTTTTTT	CATSDLLWGPGTGELFF
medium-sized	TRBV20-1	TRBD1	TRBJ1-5	TGCAGTGCTGTTAGGACAGGGGGTAATTTAGGTCAGCCCCAGCATTTT	CSAVRTGGNLGQPQHF
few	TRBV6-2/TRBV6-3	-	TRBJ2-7	TGTGCCAGCAGCCGGACACGCGCGAGGCTCGACGAGCAGTACTTC	CASSRTRARLDEQYF
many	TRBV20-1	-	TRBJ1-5	TGCAGTGCTAGAGACCCGAACAATCAGCCCCAGCATTTT	CSARDPNNQPQHF
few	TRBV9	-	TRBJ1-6	TGTGCCAGCAGCGTTTTCGACGCTAACTATAATTCACCCCTCCACTTT	CASSVFDANYNSPLHF
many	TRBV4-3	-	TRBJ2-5	TGCGCCAGCAGCCAGAATCCCCAAGAGACCCAGTACTTC	CASSQNPQETQYF
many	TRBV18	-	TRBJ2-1	TGTGCCAGCTCACCCGCACGGATTGAGCTTTACAATGAGCAGTTCTTC	CASSPARIELYNEQFF
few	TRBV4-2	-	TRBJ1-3	TGTGCCAGCAGCTACGGTACAGGGTCCGGAAACACCATATATTTT	CASSYGTGSGNTIYF
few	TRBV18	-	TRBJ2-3	TGTGCCAGCTCACCAGGCGGCAGGGGTACCGATACGCAGTATTTT	CASSPGGRGTDTQYF
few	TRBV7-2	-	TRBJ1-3	TGTGCCAGCAGCTTCTTGACGCTTTCTGGAAACACCATATATTTT	CASSFLTLSGNTIYF
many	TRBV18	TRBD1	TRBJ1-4	TGTGCCAGCTCACTGTCAGGGGGTGAAAAACTGTTTTTT	CASSLSGGEKLFF
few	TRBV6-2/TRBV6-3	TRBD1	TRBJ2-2	TGTGCCAGCAGTAGGACAGGGACCGGCACCGGGGAGCTGTTTTTT	CASSRTGTGTGELFF
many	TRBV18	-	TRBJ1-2	TGTGCCAGCTCACCACCTCCCAGGGATATCGGCTACACCTTC	CASSPPPRDIGYTF
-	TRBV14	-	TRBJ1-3	TGTGCCAGCAGCCCCGTCCGTTCTGGAAACACCATATATTTT	CASSPVRSGNTIYF
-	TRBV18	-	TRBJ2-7	TGTGTCAGCTCACCGTATACCGGGGCCACCGAGCAGTACTTC	CVSSPYTGATEQYF
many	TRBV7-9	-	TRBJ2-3	TGTGCCAGCAGCTTAGAGTCGTGGGGCTTCACTGCTCCTAGCACAGATACGCAGTATTTT	CASSLESWGFTAPSTDTQYF
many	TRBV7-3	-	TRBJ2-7	TGTGCCAGCAGCTTAAACGGGGGAGCAATCTACGAGCAGTACTTC	CASSLNGGAIYEQYF
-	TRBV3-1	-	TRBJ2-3	TGTGCCAGCAGCCAAGAAGGAGCGGTGGGAGCCGATACGCAGTATTTT	CASSQEGAVGADTQYF
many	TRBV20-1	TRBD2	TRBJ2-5	TGCAGTGCCAGCAAGGGACTAGCGGTGACCCAAGAGACCCAGTACTTC	CSASKGLAVTQETQYF
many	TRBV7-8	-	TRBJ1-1	TGTGCCAGCAGCTTATATGGGGACGGGACCACTGAAGCTTTCTTT	CASSLYGDGTTEAFF
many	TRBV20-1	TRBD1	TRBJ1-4	TGCAGTGCTAGAGCCGGGACAGGGGACGGCGAAAAACTGTTTTTT	CSARAGTGDGEKLFF
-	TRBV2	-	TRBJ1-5	TGTGCCAGCAGTGCCCAAGGCCGCGAAAGCAATCAGCCCCAGCATTTT	CASSAQGRESNQPQHF
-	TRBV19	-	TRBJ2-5	TGTGCCAGTAGTATGGTCGCCTCCGGGGTGGAGACCCAGTACTTC	CASSMVASGVETQYF
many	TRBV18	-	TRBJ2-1	TGTGCCAGCTCACTAGCTCCGGGAAGTGAGCAGTTCTTC	CASSLAPGSEQFF
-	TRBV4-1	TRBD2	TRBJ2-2	TGCGCCAGCAGCCCATCCACGGGGGGAGGGACCGGGGAGCTGTTTTTT	CASSPSTGGGTGELFF
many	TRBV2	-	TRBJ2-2	TGTGCCAGCAGTCCGAGGGGGGTCAGGAACACCGGGGAGCTGTTTTTT	CASSPRGVRNTGELFF
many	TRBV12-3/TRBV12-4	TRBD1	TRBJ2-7	TGTGCCAGCAGTGACCTGGGACAGGGCTCGCAGTACTTC	CASSDLGQGSQYF
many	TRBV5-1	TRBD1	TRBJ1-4	TGCGCCAGCAGCTTGGCCGGGACAGCAAATGAAAAACTGTTTTTT	CASSLAGTANEKLFF
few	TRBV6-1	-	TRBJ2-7	TGTGCCAGCAGTGTCGGGACAACCAGGTACGAGCAGTACTTC	CASSVGTTRYEQYF
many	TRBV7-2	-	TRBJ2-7	TGTGCCAGCAGCTTGGGCCACTCAACGTCCTACGAGCAGTACTTC	CASSLGHSTSYEQYF
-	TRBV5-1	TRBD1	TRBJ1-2	TGCGCCAGCAGCTTCCAACAGGGGGCCTCGGGAGGAGGCTACACCTTC	CASSFQQGASGGGYTF
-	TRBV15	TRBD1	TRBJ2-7	TGTGCCACCAGCACCGGGACAGGGAGCAACGAGCAGTACTTC	CATSTGTGSNEQYF
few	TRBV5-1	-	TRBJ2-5	TGCGCCAGCAGCTCGGGGGACAGCTACCAAGAGACCCAGTACTTC	CASSSGDSYQETQYF
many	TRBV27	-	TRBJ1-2	TGTGCCAGCAGTTTTATTCCGGGGTTAGGGGGCTACACCTTC	CASSFIPGLGGYTF
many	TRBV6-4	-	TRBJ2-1	TGTGCCCGAAAGGAAGCGGAGGCGAGCTCCTACAATGAGCAGTTCTTC	CARKEAEASSYNEQFF
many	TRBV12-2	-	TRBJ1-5	TGTGCAAGTCGCTTACCCAGACAGGGTGGAAGTGGCAATCAGCCCCAGCATTTT	CASRLPRQGGSGNQPQHF
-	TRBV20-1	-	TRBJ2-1	TGCAGTGCTAGGCGGGCAGAACGGGCCAATGAGCAGTTCTTC	CSARRAERANEQFF
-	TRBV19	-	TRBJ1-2	TGTGCCAGTAGTACGGATACAGTCGAATCTTCCTATGGCTACACCTTC	CASSTDTVESSYGYTF
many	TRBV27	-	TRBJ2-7	TGTGCCAGCAGTTTCGGCGGCAGCTCCTACGAGCAGTACTTC	CASSFGGSSYEQYF
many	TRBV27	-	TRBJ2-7	TGTGCCAGCAGGTTCCGACTAGGGAGCTCCTACGAGCAGTACTTC	CASRFRLGSSYEQYF
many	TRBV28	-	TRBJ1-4	TGTGCCAGCAGCCCACCAGCAACTAATGAAAAACTGTTTTTT	CASSPPATNEKLFF
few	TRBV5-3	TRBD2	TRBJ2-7	TGTGCCAGAAGGGAGCTAGCGGGGGCTTCCTACGAGCAGTACTTC	CARRELAGASYEQYF
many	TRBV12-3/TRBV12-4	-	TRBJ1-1	TGTGCCAGCAGTTTACAGGGTAGGACAGCTTTCTTT	CASSLQGRTAFF
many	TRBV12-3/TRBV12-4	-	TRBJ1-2	TGTGCCAGCAGTTTTGAGTTCCAGGGGAACTATGGCTACACCTTC	CASSFEFQGNYGYTF
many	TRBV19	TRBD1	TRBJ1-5	TGTGCCAGTAGTAGGAAAGGACAGGGGCGCCCCACTAATCAGCCCCAGCATTTT	CASSRKGQGRPTNQPQHF
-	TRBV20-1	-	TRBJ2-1	TGCAGTGCTAGACACGGACAAGCCCCCTTTAAGCAGTTCTTC	CSARHGQAPFKQFF
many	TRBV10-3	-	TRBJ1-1	TGTGCCATCAGCGCCGATGGCAGCTCTCTGAACACTGAAGCTTTCTTT	CAISADGSSLNTEAFF
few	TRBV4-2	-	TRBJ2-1	TGTGCCAGCAGCCATGTTTCCCGGGGAGACCCCTACAATGAGCAGTTCTTC	CASSHVSRGDPYNEQFF